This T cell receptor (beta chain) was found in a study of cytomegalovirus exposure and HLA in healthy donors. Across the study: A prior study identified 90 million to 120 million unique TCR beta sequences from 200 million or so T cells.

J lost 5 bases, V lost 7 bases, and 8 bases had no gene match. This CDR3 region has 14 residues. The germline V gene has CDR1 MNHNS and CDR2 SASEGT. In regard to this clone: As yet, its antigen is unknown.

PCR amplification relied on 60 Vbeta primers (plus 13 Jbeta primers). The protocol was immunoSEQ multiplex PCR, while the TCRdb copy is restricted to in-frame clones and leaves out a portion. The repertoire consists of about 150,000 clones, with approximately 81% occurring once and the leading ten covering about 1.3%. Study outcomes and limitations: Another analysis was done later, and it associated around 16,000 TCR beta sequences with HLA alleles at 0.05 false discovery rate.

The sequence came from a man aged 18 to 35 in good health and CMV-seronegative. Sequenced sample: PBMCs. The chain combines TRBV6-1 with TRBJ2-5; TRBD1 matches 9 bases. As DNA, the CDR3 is TGTGCCAGCAACCGGGACAGGGATGGGGAGACCCAGTACTTC. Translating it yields CASNRDRDGETQYF.